This TCR beta chain is from a study of T cell repertoires in cytomegalovirus infection (dated by TCRdb to about 2019). Study-level background: Peptide stimulations targeted recently identified HLA-C-restricted CMV epitopes, whose presentation resists viral immunomodulation, together with well-studied HLA-B-restricted epitopes. Donor HLA type was relevant to the analysis, as public TCR beta signatures indicated carriage of CMV infection together with the matching HLA type.

What the work shows at the level of the full study, not this receptor alone: The ex vivo response was dominated by HLA-C-restricted CMV-specific TCR beta clonotypes, which also provided the single most frequent clonotype in two of eight donors. Carriers of CMV infection plus the relevant HLA type were discriminated by the cumulative frequency of public TCR beta family members in the study cohort and in an independent roughly 340-donor cohort.

Remarks on this clonotype: The clone's antigen remains unknown. The sample holds no much larger clone one base away, and base qualities are not on file.

Taken with the paper, the label for treatment or condition translates to: in vitro stimulation with specific CMV peptide epitopes to enrich CMV-specific T cells. TCRdb names Illumina HiSeq 1500 as the instrument used. TCRdb reworked the public reads: Q25 trimming with fastp, MiXCR clone assembly, productive beta chains retained. Identical CDR3 proteins give one entry, which carries the most common genes and DNA. Present in this sample are some 590,000 distinct CDR3 sequences, under 45% of which were seen just once. The leading ten clones occupy 48% of the sample. This TCR came from a human donor in good health (CMV status not recorded). Some clones in this sample may be carry-over from other donors' samples. The material sequenced was cultured PBMCs, taken from culture after CMV antigen stimulation.

Read as DNA, the sequence is TGTGCCAGCAGTGACCGACAGCAAGGGCCAGAGACCCAGTACTTC. The encoded protein is CASSDRQQGPETQYF. This chain joins TRBV25-1 to TRBJ2-5; a weak D assignment points to TRBD1 (5 bases agree). Relative to germline, V is 3 bases shorter and J is 4 bases shorter, with 15 bases between their ends. The germline V gene provides CDR1 MGHDK and CDR2 SYGVNS. Taken from cysteine to phenylalanine, the CDR3 has 15 residues. CDR3 DNA is the only sequence kept; it has 45 bases, read in frame from the first base.